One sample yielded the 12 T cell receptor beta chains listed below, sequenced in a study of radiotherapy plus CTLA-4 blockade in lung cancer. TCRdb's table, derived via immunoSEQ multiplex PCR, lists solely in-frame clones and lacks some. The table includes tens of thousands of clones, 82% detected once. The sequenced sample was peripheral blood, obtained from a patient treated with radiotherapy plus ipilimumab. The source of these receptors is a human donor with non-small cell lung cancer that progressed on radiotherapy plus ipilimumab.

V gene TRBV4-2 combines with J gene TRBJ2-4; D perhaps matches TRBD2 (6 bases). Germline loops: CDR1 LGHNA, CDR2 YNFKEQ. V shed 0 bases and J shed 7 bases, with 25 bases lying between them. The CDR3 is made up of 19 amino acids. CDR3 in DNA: TGTGCCAGCAGCCAAGAGAGGGGTAGGGGAGGCCCGGTCGACAACATTCAGTACTTC. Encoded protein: CASSQERGRGGPVDNIQYF.

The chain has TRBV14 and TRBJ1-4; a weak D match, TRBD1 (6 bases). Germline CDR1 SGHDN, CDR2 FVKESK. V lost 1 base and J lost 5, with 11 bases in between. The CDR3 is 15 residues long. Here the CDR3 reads CASSQVRGANEKLFF. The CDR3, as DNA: TGTGCCAGCAGCCAAGTGCGGGGGGCAAATGAAAAACTGTTTTTT.

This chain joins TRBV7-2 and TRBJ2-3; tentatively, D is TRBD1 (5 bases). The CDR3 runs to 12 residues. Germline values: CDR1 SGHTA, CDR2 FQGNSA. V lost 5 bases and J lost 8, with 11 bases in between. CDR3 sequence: CASSPGSGTQYF. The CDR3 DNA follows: TGTGCCAGCAGCCCAGGGTCTGGTACGCAGTATTTT.

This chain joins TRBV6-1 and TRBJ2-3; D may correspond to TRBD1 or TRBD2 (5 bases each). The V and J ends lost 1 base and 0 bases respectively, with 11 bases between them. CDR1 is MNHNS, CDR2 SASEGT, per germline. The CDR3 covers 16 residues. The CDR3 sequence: CASSEGGYTSTDTQYF. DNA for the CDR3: TGTGCCAGCAGTGAAGGGGGGTATACTAGCACAGATACGCAGTATTTT.

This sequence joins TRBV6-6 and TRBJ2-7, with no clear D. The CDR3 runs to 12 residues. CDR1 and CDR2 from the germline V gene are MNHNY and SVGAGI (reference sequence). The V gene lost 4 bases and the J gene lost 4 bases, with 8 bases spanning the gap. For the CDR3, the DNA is TGTGCCAGCAGTTCCGCAGGATACGAGCAGTACGTC. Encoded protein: CASSSAGYEQYV.

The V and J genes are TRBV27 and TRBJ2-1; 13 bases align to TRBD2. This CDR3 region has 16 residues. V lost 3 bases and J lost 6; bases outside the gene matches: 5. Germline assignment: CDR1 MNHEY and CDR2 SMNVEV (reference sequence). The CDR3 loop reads CASSLMGLAGFNEQFF. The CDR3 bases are TGTGCCAGCAGTTTGATGGGACTAGCGGGATTCAATGAGCAGTTCTTC.

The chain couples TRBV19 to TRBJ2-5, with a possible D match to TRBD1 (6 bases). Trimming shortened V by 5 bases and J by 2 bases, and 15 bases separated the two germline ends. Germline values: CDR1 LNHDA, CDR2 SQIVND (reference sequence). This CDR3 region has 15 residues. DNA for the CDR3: TGTGCCAGTAGTCTAACAGGGTCTCTACAAGAGACCCAGTACTTC. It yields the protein CASSLTGSLQETQYF. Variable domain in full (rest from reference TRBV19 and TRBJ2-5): DGGITQSPKYLFRKEGQNVTLSCEQNLNHDAMYWYRQDPGQGLRLIYYSQIVNDFQKGDIAEGYSVSREKKESFPLTVTSAQKNPTAFYLCASSLTGSLQETQYFGPGTRLLVL.

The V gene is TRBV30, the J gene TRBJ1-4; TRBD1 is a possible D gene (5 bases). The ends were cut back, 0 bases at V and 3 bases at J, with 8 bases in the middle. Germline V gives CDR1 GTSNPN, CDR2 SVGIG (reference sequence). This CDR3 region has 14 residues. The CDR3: CAWSVRGSNEKLFF. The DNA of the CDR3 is TGTGCCTGGAGTGTACGGGGGTCTAATGAAAAACTGTTTTTT.

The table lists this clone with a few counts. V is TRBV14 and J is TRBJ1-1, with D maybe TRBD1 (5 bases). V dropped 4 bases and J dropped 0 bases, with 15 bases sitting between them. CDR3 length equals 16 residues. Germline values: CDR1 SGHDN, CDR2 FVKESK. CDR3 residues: CASSLRRQNMNTEAFF. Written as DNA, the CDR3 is TGTGCCAGCAGCCTCCGGAGACAGAACATGAACACTGAAGCTTTCTTT.

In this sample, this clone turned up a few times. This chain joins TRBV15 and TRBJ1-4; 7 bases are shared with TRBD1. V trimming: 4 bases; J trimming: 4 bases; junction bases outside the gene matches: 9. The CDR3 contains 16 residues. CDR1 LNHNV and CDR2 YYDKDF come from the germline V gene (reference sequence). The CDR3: CATSKVRDSLNEKLFF. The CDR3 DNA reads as TGTGCCACCAGCAAAGTCCGGGACAGCCTTAATGAAAAACTGTTTTTT.

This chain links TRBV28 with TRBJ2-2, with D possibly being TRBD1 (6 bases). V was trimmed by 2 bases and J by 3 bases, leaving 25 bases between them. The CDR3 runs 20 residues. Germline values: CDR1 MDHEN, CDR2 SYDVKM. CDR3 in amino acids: CASSLILQGSIVVDTGELFF. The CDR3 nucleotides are TGTGCCAGCAGTTTAATACTTCAGGGGTCGATAGTTGTGGACACCGGGGAGCTGTTTTTT.

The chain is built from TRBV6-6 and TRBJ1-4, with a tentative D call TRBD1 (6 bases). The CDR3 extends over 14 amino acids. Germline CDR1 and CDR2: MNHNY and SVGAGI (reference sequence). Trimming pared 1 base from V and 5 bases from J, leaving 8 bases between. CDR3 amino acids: CASSYWGQNEKLFF. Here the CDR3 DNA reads TGTGCCAGCAGTTACTGGGGGCAAAATGAAAAACTGTTTTTT.